This entry lists 25 T cell receptor beta chains sequenced from one sample in a study of shared clonotypes between healthy human individuals. Sequencing was performed with immunoSEQ multiplex PCR; in TCRdb, only in-frame clones are kept and a portion is missing. The table records around 180,000 clones, roughly 91% of them present only once. The sample consisted of naive CD4+ T cells sorted from blood. Subset: CD45RA+ positively selected. Every receptor here comes from a young woman in good health.

The rearrangement links TRBV4-1 to TRBJ2-1; 8 nucleotides match TRBD2. The CDR3 totals 15 residues. V shed 1 base and J 3 bases; nucleotides not matched to a gene: 2. Germline V gene data show CDR1 as MGHRA and CDR2 as YSYEKL. This CDR3 reads CASSQGSGDYNEQFF. The CDR3 DNA sequence: TGCGCCAGCAGCCAAGGTAGCGGGGACTACAATGAGCAGTTCTTC.

The J gene is TRBJ2-2, the V gene TRBV5-1; weak D call: TRBD2 (7 bases). With 0 bases removed from V and 3 bases from J, the gap between germline ends came to 12 bases. CDR3 length: 16 amino acids. CDR1 is SGHRS and CDR2 is YFSETQ in the germline V gene. This CDR3 is CASSLVTGGDTGELFF. The DNA of the CDR3 is TGCGCCAGCAGCTTGGTGACGGGGGGCGACACCGGGGAGCTGTTTTTT.

This chain joins TRBV28 and TRBJ1-2; D perhaps matches TRBD1 (6 bases). Per germline, CDR1 MDHEN and CDR2 SYDVKM. CDR3 length: 14 amino acids. Trimming left V 6 bases short and J 4 bases short, with 15 bases between. CDR3 region: CASRQGGGTYGYTF. The CDR3 coding sequence is TGTGCCAGCAGACAGGGAGGTGGGACCTATGGCTACACCTTC.

V gene TRBV29-1 combines with J gene TRBJ2-3; D is possibly TRBD1 (6 bases). This CDR3 comprises 10 residues. The V gene's germline CDR1 is SQVTM and CDR2 ANQGSEA. V lost 7 bases and J 9 bases, leaving 11 bases between the germline ends. This CDR3 reads CSAKQGTQYF. CDR3 nucleotide sequence: TGCAGCGCTAAACAGGGCACGCAGTATTTT.

This sequence joins TRBV6-5 and TRBJ2-7, with D possibly TRBD2 on 6 matching bases. Between the trimmed V and J ends, which lost 6 bases and 0 bases, there was a span of 15 bases. Germline V gene lookup returns CDR1 MNHEY and CDR2 SVGAGI. CDR3 length: 15 residues. CDR3 sequence (DNA): TGTGCCAGCAGCCGACTAGTGAGTAGCTCCTACGAGCAGTACTTC. Amino acids: CASSRLVSSSYEQYF.

The chain joins TRBV11-2 to TRBJ2-7; 10 bases map to TRBD1. The CDR3 is made up of 15 amino acids. Germline loops: CDR1 SGHAT, CDR2 FQNNGV. The trim removed 5 bases at V and 2 bases at J, leaving 6 bases unmatched. The CDR3 is CASSNRDRGAYEQYF. CDR3 in DNA: TGTGCCAGCAGCAACCGGGACAGGGGAGCCTACGAGCAGTACTTC.

The rearrangement joins TRBV30 to TRBJ1-3; 7 nucleotides align to TRBD1. CDR1 is GTSNPN, CDR2 SVGIG, per germline (reference sequence). V gave up 2 bases and J gave up 10 bases; unmatched junction bases: 11. This CDR3 contains 14 residues. CDR3 sequence (DNA): TGTGCCTGGAGTAGCGACAGGGTGGAAAGAACCATATATTTT. Its translation is CAWSSDRVERTIYF.

V is TRBV28 and J is TRBJ1-6; 12 bases line up with TRBD1. The germline V gene encodes CDR1 MDHEN and CDR2 SYDVKM. With 6 bases clipped from V and 9 bases from J, the junction kept 3 bases outside the gene matches. The CDR3 consists of 14 residues. The CDR3 sequence is CASSSGQGASPLHF. CDR3 sequence (DNA): TGTGCCAGCAGCTCGGGACAGGGGGCTTCACCCCTCCACTTT. Supplemented by reference TRBV28 and TRBJ1-6, the full variable domain reads DVKVTQSSRYLVKRTGEKVFLECVQDMDHENMFWYRQDPGLGLRLIYFSYDVKMKEKGDIPEGYSVSREKKERFSLILESASTNQTSMYLCASSSGQGASPLHFGNGTRLTVT.

The chain joins TRBV10-3 to TRBJ2-7; 9 nucleotides line up with TRBD1. Germline assignment: CDR1 ENHRY and CDR2 SYGVKD. The CDR3 sequence is 13 residues long. Trimming at V came to 7 bases and at J to 6 bases, leaving 7 bases not matched to a gene. CDR3 sequence: CAITPGQGGEQYF. DNA of the CDR3: TGTGCCATCACTCCGGGACAGGGTGGCGAGCAGTACTTC.

This chain connects TRBV9 to TRBJ2-1; 8 bases match TRBD1. Losses at the gene ends were 5 bases for V and 4 bases for J; bases not matched to a gene: 11. CDR3 length: 16 amino acids. Germline loops: CDR1 SGDLS, CDR2 YYNGEE. Written as DNA, the CDR3 is TGTGCCAGCAGGCAAACCGGGACAGGTCCTTACAATGAGCAGTTCTTC. It translates to CASRQTGTGPYNEQFF.

The chain joins TRBV5-1 to TRBJ2-6, with D perhaps being TRBD1 or TRBD2 (6 bases each). CDR3 length: 18 residues. Germline V CDR1 and CDR2: SGHRS, YFSETQ. The V end was cut by 0 bases, the J end by 2 bases, with 15 bases between. The CDR3 spells CASSLAGVAGAGANVLTF. The CDR3 coding sequence is TGCGCCAGCAGCTTGGCGGGGGTGGCAGGGGCTGGGGCCAACGTCCTGACTTTC.

V is TRBV7-3 and J is TRBJ2-7; 13 positions match TRBD2. The trim removed 5 bases at V and 1 base at J, leaving 17 bases unmatched. Germline V lookup: CDR1 SGHTA, CDR2 FQGTGA. The CDR3 totals 20 residues. CDR3 protein: CASSPRPRTSGSIRSYEQYF. CDR3 nucleotide sequence: TGTGCCAGCAGCCCAAGACCCCGGACTAGCGGGAGTATTCGGTCCTACGAGCAGTACTTC.

This rearrangement joins TRBV10-3 to TRBJ2-7, with 10 bases aligning to TRBD2. The CDR3 sequence is 17 residues long. The V segment lost 2 bases and the J segment 4 bases; nucleotides outside the gene matches: 11. The V gene's germline CDR1 is ENHRY and CDR2 SYGVKD. CDR3 DNA sequence: TGTGCCATCAGTGAGCCGCCTCAAGCGGGAGGGCCGTACGAGCAGTACTTC. Translating gives CAISEPPQAGGPYEQYF.

The rearrangement links TRBV27 to TRBJ2-5, with 8 bases that match TRBD2. Germline CDR1 and CDR2: MNHEY and SMNVEV (reference sequence). This CDR3 is 15 amino acids long. J lost 5 bases, V lost 0 bases, and 5 bases had no gene match. The CDR3 DNA follows: TGTGCCAGCAGTTTATCTCGCGGGGGGCCGGAGACCCAGTACTTC. Translating gives CASSLSRGGPETQYF.

This chain uses TRBV2 with TRBJ2-7; D call uncertain. CDR3 size: 11 residues. Looked up from germline, CDR1 is SNHLY and CDR2 is FYNNEI. V was trimmed by 8 bases and J by 0 bases, leaving 5 bases between them. For the CDR3, the DNA is TGTGCCAGCGGAATCTCCTACGAGCAGTACTTC. Translated, it gives CASGISYEQYF.

The chain joins TRBV21-1 to TRBJ2-7; the D call in the table, TRBD1, was not verified against the DNA. TRBV21-1 is flagged as a pseudogene. This CDR3 contains 15 residues. The CDR3 here is CASSTGQFENYEQYF. CDR3 in DNA: TGTGCCAGCAGCACTGGACAGTTTGAAAACTACGAGCAGTACTTC.

This clone was seen only once. This rearrangement joins TRBV9 to TRBJ2-5, with D perhaps matching TRBD2 (6 bases). With the DNA end fitting TRBJ2-7 better, the J assignment may be wrong. The CDR3 contains 15 residues. Germline V gene data show CDR1 as SGDLS and CDR2 as YYNGEE. The CDR3 protein is CASSVGAGFPYEQYF. DNA for the CDR3: TGTGCCAGCAGCGTAGGAGCGGGCTTCCCCTACGAGCAGTACTTC.

The chain links TRBV7-8 to TRBJ1-5; D gene uncertain. Deletions cut 5 bases from V and 9 bases from J, with 17 bases between. The germline V gene encodes CDR1 SGHVS and CDR2 FQNEAQ. This CDR3 region has 14 residues. Here the CDR3 reads CASSPRRARGPQHF. The CDR3 DNA reads as TGTGCCAGCAGCCCACGGAGGGCTCGAGGGCCCCAGCATTTT.

The gene calls are TRBV28 and TRBJ1-2; D is unclear. Trimming took 6 bases from V and 4 from J, leaving 15 bases between them. The CDR3 consists of 14 residues. The V gene's germline CDR1 is MDHEN and CDR2 SYDVKM. The CDR3 here is CASSPGKGRYGYTF. The CDR3 nucleotides are TGTGCCAGCAGCCCGGGTAAGGGTCGCTATGGCTACACCTTC.

This chain joins TRBV6-5 and TRBJ2-7; the D is unclear. Trimming removed 0 bases at V and 1 base at J, with 13 bases between. Germline V CDR1 and CDR2: MNHEY, SVGAGI. The length of the CDR3 is 16 residues. The CDR3 loop is CASSYSGVALSYEQYF. The CDR3 region has the DNA TGTGCCAGCAGTTACTCTGGGGTAGCACTGTCCTACGAGCAGTACTTC.

The chain uses TRBV27 and TRBJ1-5, with D unresolved. This CDR3 is built from 15 residues. The germline V and J ends were trimmed by 1 base and 2 bases, with 9 bases remaining between them. The germline V gene has CDR1 MNHEY and CDR2 SMNVEV (reference sequence). The CDR3 region has the DNA TGTGCCAGCAGTTTATTTAAGAGCGGCAATCAGCCCCAGCATTTT. Protein sequence: CASSLFKSGNQPQHF.

The chain couples TRBV7-6 to TRBJ2-5; TRBD1 matches at 8 bases. The DNA end is more similar to TRBJ2-7, so the J call may be wrong. Germline V gives CDR1 SGHVS, CDR2 FNYEAQ. The CDR3 is 15 residues long. Written as DNA, the CDR3 is TGTGCCAGCAGCCCCCACGGACAGGGCCCCTACGAGCAGTACTTC. Amino acids: CASSPHGQGPYEQYF.

The chain joins TRBV19 to TRBJ1-2; TRBD1 aligns across 7 bases. Germline CDR1 is LNHDA and CDR2 is SQIVND (reference sequence). V dropped 9 bases and J dropped 4; count of bases not matched to a gene: 8. The CDR3 contains 13 residues. The CDR3 region has the DNA TGTGCCAGCGAAACAGGGGACCGCTATGGCTACACCTTC. It codes for CASETGDRYGYTF.

This clone has only one observation. J is TRBJ1-4 and V is TRBV28, with 7 positions matching TRBD1. J was trimmed by 2 bases and V by 7 bases; bases with no gene match: 4. Germline-derived CDR1 and CDR2 are MDHEN and SYDVKM. This CDR3 has 14 amino acids. The CDR3 coding sequence is TGTGCCAGCAAAACGACAGGGACTAATGAAAAACTGTTTTTT. This encodes CASKTTGTNEKLFF.

The chain couples TRBV4-1 to TRBJ2-3; TRBD2 agrees at 7 bases. The CDR3 has 17 amino acids. V lost 4 bases to trimming and J lost 0 bases; unmatched junction nucleotides: 10. Per the germline V gene, CDR1 is MGHRA and CDR2 is YSYEKL. CDR3 protein: CASSLANNGRSTDTQYF. Written as DNA, the CDR3 is TGCGCCAGCAGCCTAGCTAATAACGGGAGGAGCACAGATACGCAGTATTTT.